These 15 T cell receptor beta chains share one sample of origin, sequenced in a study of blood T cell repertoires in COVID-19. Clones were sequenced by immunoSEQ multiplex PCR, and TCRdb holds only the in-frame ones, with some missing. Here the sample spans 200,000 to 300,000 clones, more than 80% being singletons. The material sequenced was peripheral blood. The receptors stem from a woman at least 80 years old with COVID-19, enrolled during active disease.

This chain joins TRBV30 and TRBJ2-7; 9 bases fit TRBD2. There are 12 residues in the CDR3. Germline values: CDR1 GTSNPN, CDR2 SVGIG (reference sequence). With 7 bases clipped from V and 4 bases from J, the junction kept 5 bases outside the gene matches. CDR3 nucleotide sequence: TGTGCCTCTCGTAGCGGGAGTTACGAGCAGTACTTC. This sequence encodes CASRSGSYEQYF.

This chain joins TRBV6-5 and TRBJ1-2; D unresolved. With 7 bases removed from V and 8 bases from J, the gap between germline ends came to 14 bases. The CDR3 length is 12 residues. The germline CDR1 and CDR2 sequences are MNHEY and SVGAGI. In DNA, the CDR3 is TGTGCCAGCAATTCAGGAGGAGGAGGCTACACCTTC. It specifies CASNSGGGGYTF.

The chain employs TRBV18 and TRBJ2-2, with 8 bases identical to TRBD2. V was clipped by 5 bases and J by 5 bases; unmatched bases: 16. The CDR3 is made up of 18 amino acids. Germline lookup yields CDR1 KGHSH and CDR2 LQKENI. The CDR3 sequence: CASSTQPTGGAYTGELFF. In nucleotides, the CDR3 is TGTGCCAGCTCAACTCAACCGACCGGGGGGGCCTATACCGGGGAGCTGTTTTTT. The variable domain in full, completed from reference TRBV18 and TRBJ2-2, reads NAGVMQNPRHLVRRRGQEARLRCSPMKGHSHVYWYRQLPEEGLKFMVYLQKENIIDESGMPKERFSAEFPKEGPSILRIQQVVRGDSAAYFCASSTQPTGGAYTGELFFGEGSRLTVL.

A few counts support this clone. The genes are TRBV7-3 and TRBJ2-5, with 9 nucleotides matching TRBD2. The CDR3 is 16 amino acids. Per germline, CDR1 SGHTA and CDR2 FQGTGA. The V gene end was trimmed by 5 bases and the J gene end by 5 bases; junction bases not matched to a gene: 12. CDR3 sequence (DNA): TGTGCCAGCAGCCCCGGTGTGGCGGGGGGGCCGGAGACCCAGTACTTC. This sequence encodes CASSPGVAGGPETQYF.

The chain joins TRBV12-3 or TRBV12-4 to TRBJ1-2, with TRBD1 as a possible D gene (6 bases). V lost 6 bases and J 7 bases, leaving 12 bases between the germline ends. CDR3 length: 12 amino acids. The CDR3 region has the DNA TGTGCCAGCAGGGCGGGGGGGCCTGGCTACACCTTC. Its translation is CASRAGGPGYTF.

The CDR3 protein is CASSSRGQPQHF. DNA for the CDR3: TGTGCCAGCAGTTCCCGCGGCCAGCCCCAGCATTTT. The chain combines TRBV28 with TRBJ1-5; D unresolved. Germline-derived CDR1 and CDR2 are MDHEN and SYDVKM. The V gene lost 4 bases and the J gene lost 7 bases, with 8 bases spanning the gap. The CDR3 runs 12 residues.

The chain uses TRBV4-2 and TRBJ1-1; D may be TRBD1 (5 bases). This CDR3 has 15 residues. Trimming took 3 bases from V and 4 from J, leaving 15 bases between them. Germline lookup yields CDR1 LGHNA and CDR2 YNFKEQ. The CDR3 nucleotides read TGTGCCAGCAGCCAGCTGGGCGTGGGGGGCACTGAAGCTTTCTTT. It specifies CASSQLGVGGTEAFF.

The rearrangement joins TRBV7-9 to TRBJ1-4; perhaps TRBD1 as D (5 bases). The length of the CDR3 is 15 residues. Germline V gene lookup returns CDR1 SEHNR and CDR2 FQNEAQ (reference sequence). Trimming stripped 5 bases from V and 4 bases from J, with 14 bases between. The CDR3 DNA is TGTGCCAGCAGCCCCCCAGGGCTCCGTAATGAAAAACTGTTTTTT. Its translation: CASSPPGLRNEKLFF.

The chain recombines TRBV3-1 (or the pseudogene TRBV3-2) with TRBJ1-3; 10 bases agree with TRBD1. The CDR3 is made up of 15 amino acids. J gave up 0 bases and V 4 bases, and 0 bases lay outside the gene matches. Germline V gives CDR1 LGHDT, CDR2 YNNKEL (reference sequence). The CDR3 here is CASSRDRGSGNTIYF. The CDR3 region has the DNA TGTGCCAGCAGCCGGGACAGGGGCTCTGGAAACACCATATATTTT.

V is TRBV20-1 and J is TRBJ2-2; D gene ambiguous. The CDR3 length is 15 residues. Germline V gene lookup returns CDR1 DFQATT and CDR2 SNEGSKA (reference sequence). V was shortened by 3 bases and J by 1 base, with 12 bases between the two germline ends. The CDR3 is CSASVGPRNTGELFF. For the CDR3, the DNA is TGCAGTGCTAGTGTGGGTCCTAGGAACACCGGGGAGCTGTTTTTT.

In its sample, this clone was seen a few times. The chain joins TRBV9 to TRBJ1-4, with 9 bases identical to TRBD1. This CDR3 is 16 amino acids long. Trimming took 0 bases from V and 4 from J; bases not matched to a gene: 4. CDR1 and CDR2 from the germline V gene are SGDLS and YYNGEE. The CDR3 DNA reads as TGTGCCAGCAGCGTAGGGGACAGGGCGGTTAATGAAAAACTGTTTTTT. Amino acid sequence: CASSVGDRAVNEKLFF.

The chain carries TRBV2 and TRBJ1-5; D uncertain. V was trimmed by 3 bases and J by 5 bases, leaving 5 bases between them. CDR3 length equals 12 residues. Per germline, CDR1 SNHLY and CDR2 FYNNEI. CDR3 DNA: TGTGCCAGCAGTGAGGACTATCAGCCCCAGCATTTT. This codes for CASSEDYQPQHF.

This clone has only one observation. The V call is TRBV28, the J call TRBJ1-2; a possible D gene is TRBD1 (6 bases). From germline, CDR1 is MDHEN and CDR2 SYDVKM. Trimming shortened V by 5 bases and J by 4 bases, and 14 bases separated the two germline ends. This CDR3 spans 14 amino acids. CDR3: CASSPQGFSYGYTF. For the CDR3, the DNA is TGTGCCAGCAGTCCCCAGGGGTTCAGCTATGGCTACACCTTC.

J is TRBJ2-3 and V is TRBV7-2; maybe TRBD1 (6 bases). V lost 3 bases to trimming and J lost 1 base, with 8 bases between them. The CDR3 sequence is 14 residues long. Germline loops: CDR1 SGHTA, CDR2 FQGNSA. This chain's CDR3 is CASSLPGGTDTQYF. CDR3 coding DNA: TGTGCCAGCAGCTTGCCAGGGGGCACAGATACGCAGTATTTT.

CDR3 sequence: CASSHDAVARENGYTF. In DNA form, the CDR3 reads TGCGCCAGCAGCCATGACGCAGTGGCAAGGGAGAATGGCTACACCTTC. The chain carries TRBV4-3 and TRBJ1-2; D not certain. The V end was cut by 3 bases, the J end by 6 bases, with 20 bases between. Germline loops: CDR1 LGHNA, CDR2 YSLEER. The CDR3 loop spans 16 amino acids.